The following is a T cell receptor beta chain sequence with its context. These data are taken from a study of shared clonotypes between healthy human individuals. Study at large: The study drew on two women and a few men aged 18 to 49 as donors.

It was about 180 ng DNA, 25,000 to 35,000 T cell genomes, that sorted-subset replicate PCRs used. TCRdb's copy holds only in-frame clones and misses some; the assay was immunoSEQ multiplex PCR. The profile shows approximately 1.5 million clones, just under 99% of them singletons. The CDR3 covers 15 residues. Looked up from germline, CDR1 is MNHNS and CDR2 is SASEGT. V dropped 6 bases and J dropped 5; count of bases not matched to a gene: 9. Sequencing was carried out using naive CD4+ T cells sorted from blood. Subset defined: CD45RA+ positively selected. The chain has TRBV6-1 and TRBJ1-4, with 7 bases that match TRBD1. The sequence was collected from a man aged 25 to 40 in good health. The CDR3 region is CASRGQTTGNEKLFF. The DNA of the CDR3 is TGTGCCAGCAGAGGTCAAACGACAGGGAATGAAAAACTGTTTTTT.